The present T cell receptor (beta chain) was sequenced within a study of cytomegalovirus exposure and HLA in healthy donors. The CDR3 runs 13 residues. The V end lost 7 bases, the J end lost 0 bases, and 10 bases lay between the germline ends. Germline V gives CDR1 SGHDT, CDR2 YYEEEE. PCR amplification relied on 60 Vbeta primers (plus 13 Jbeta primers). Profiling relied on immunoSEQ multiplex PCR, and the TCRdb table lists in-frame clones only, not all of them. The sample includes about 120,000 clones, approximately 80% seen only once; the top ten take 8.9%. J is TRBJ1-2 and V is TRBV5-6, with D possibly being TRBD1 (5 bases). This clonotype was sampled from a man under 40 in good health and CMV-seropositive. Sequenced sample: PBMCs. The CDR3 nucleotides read TGTGCCAGCGAGCTACAGGCTAACTATGGCTACACCTTC. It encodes CASELQANYGYTF.